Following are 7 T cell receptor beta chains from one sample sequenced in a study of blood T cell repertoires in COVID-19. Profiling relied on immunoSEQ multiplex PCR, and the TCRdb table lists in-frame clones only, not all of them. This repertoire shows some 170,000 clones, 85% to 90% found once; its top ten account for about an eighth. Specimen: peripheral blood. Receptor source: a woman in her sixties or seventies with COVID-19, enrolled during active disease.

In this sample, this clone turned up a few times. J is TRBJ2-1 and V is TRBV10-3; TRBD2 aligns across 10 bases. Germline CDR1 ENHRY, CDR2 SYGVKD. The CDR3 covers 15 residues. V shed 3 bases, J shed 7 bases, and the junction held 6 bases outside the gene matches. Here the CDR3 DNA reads TGTGCCATCAGTGAAAGGACTAGCGGCGAGAATGAGCAGTTCTTC. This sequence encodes CAISERTSGENEQFF.

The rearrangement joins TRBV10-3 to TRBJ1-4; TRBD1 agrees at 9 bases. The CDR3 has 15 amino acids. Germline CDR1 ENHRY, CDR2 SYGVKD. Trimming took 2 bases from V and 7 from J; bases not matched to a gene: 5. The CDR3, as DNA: TGTGCCATCAGTGAGCCGGGACAGGGTCCTGAAAAACTGTTTTTT. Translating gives CAISEPGQGPEKLFF.

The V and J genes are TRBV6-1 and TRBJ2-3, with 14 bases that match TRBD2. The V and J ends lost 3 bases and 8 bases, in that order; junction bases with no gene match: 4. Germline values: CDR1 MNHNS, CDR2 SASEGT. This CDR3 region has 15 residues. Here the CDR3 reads CASSDGTSGSLTQYF. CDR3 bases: TGTGCCAGCAGTGACGGGACTAGCGGGAGTCTTACGCAGTATTTT.

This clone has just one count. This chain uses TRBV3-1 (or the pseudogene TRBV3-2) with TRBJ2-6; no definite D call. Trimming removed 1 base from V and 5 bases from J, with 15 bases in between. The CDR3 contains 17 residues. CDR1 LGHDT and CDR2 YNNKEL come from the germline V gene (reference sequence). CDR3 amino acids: CASSQAQASLWANVLTF. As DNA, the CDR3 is TGTGCCAGCAGCCAAGCTCAGGCATCTCTCTGGGCCAACGTCCTGACTTTC.

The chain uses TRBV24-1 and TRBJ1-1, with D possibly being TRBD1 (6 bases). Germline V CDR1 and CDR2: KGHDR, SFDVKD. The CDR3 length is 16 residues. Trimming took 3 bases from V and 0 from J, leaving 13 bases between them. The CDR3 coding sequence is TGTGCCACCAGTGATGGGCGAACAGGGATGAACACTGAAGCTTTCTTT. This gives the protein CATSDGRTGMNTEAFF.

DNA of the CDR3: TGTGCCAGCAGCTTAACAGGGACAGGGGGCTACGAGCAGTACTTC. It translates to CASSLTGTGGYEQYF. The chain combines TRBV7-3 with TRBJ2-7; 11 nucleotides align to TRBD1. CDR3 length: 15 amino acids. Germline V gene sequence: CDR1 SGHTA, CDR2 FQGTGA. With V trimmed by 0 bases and J by 3 bases, 1 base remained unmatched.

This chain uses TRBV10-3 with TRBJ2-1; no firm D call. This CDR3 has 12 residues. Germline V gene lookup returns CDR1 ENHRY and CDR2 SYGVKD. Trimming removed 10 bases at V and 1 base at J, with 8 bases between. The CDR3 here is CATGWSYNEQFF. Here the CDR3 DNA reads TGTGCCACCGGGTGGTCCTACAATGAGCAGTTCTTC.